Listed below are T cell receptor beta chains from one sample, sequenced in a study of tumor and adjacent non-tumor tissue in lung cancer. TCRdb reprocessed the multiplex PCR reads with MiXCR, giving one entry per CDR3 protein. The data hold roughly 120,000 distinct CDR3 sequences, with 84% observed a single time. The sample was lung tumor tissue. These receptors came from a man aged 65 to 79 with non-small cell lung cancer. Each CDR3 is given without its conserved first and last residue. The order of the fields is CDR3 length, V gene, CDR3 protein.

14 | TRBV20-1 | STPRRSGGLTDTQC
12 | TRBV20-1 | NVRDFGNTGELF
14 | TRBV7-9 | ASSLRRGSLGNEQF
12 | TRBV12-3/TRBV12-4 | ASSHWGTYYGYT
14 | TRBV11-2 | ACSFSFGYSINTQY
14 | TRBV5-6 | ASSLGFQGSYNEQI
13 | TRBV12-3/TRBV12-4 | ASRNDRGRADTQY
15 | TRBV10-2 | ASSVSGLGRSTGELL
12 | TRBV4-1 | ATSRGGGSEEQY
12 | TRBV4-3 | ASSHTGAKNIQY
12 | TRBV6-1 | ASSVWVPSYEQY
12 | TRBV4-1 | TSSQQWGQEAHY
13 | TRBV4-3 | ASNQDLGAGNKQF
11 | TRBV6-2/TRBV6-3 | ASIRGADCELY
14 | TRBV4-2 | ASSQDPGVAVGEQF
13 | TRBV7-9 | ASSSEGARSYDQN
12 | TRBV10-1 | ANRKDRGSDTPY
15 | TRBV6-2/TRBV6-3 | ATSYHRQDRGLNEQF
9 | TRBV6-5 | TSRQGRKAF
13 | TRBV6-5 | ANRAGKGLVTEAF
12 | TRBV25-1 | ASSESAANYGYT
11 | TRBV29-1 | SVPEPTSYDQY
10 | TRBV5-4 | SSNSGGNAIY
16 | TRBV4-1 | GSSHLPGRLYSNQPQY
13 | TRBV6-6 | ASECPGGASYEQY
15 | TRBV4-3 | ANSQDSAGAEYNEQF
11 | TRBV6-5 | ASRSRQGVSAI
12 | TRBV6-2/TRBV6-3 | ASGVGVRDYEQY
12 | TRBV5-6 | VTIGLGLPYEQY
9 | TRBV6-4 | ASRPFYKQY
12 | TRBV5-1 | ASSLRMPPYEQY
11 | TRBV6-1 | ASTRLRETEAF
11 | TRBV6-1 | ANGEAGGPREY
14 | TRBV6-5 | ASSFRGSGGNYEQY
13 | TRBV10-1 | AGSVGRSNTGELF
12 | TRBV11-3 | DSSLDGEKETQY
14 | TRBV28 | ASSRTGSPEQETRY
14 | TRBV6-1 | ASNRGTTQIPYEQY
14 | TRBV11-2 | TSSPPTGTPTYDQY
13 | TRBV7-9 | ASIRIGTDDYAYT
13 | TRBV10-2 | ASSEYHDRWNIQY
13 | TRBV11-3 | ANTCREVSTDTQY
10 | TRBV29-1 | SVGEGGEIQY
13 | TRBV11-3 | ASSPRRGATDTQC
13 | TRBV24-1 | ATRGVLAGVREQF
12 | TRBV19 | ASMGQPNTGELF
14 | TRBV4-3 | VSSKTSAGRGTEAF
14 | TRBV29-1 | SAKSYLPTGEETQY
13 | TRBV11-3 | ANSRAGDGKNIQY
12 | TRBV12-3/TRBV12-4 | ASSHFEFQETQC
12 | TRBV12-5 | ARGLTAGNQPQH
12 | TRBV28 | ANSLAGEDNEQF
12 | TRBV29-1 | SVEDPTRVYGYT